The 16 T cell receptor beta chains listed next were all sequenced from one sample in a study of T-cell memory formation after mild COVID-19. TCRdb processed the 5' RACE reads anew with MiXCR; each CDR3 protein has one entry. The sample holds hundreds of thousands of distinct CDR3 sequences, approximately 29% seen once. The sample comprised PBMCs or a T cell subset sorted from them (not recorded which). These receptor sequences come from an adult woman who had mild COVID-19 (a few samples of this study predate the infection). Cell type and time point are not known.

This clonotype was detected only a few times. The chain combines TRBV7-2 with TRBJ2-7; possibly TRBD1 for D (6 bases). There are 12 residues in the CDR3. Germline lookup yields CDR1 SGHTA and CDR2 FQGNSA. With 1 base removed from V and 7 bases from J, the gap between germline ends came to 8 bases. The CDR3 DNA reads as TGTGCCAGCAGCTTAGGTGGACAGGAGCAGTACTTC. This encodes CASSLGGQEQYF. Full variable domain (missing parts from reference TRBV7-2 and TRBJ2-7): GAGVSQSPSNKVTEKGKDVELRCDPISGHTALYWYRQSLGQGLEFLIYFQGNSAPDKSGLPSDRFSAERTGGSVSTLTIQRTQQEDSAVYLCASSLGGQEQYFGPGTRLTVT.

V usage is TRBV10-3 and J usage is TRBJ2-2; 8 bases are shared with TRBD1. This CDR3 comprises 14 residues. CDR1 is ENHRY, CDR2 SYGVKD, per germline. Trimming at V came to 3 bases and at J to 9 bases, leaving 6 bases not matched to a gene. The DNA of the CDR3 is TGTGCCATCAGTGACCCGGACAGGGCAAGGGAGCTGTTTTTT. This translates into CAISDPDRARELFF.

The sample holds a few counts of this clonotype. The chain links TRBV7-2 to TRBJ1-1; D is unresolved. The CDR3 consists of 14 residues. V was clipped by 1 base and J by 1 base, with 7 bases between them. The germline V gene encodes CDR1 SGHTA and CDR2 FQGNSA. The CDR3 DNA follows: TGTGCCAGCAGCTTAGGACACTCGAACACTGAAGCTTTCTTT. It codes for CASSLGHSNTEAFF.

This clonotype has a handful of counts. The chain is built from TRBV12-3 or TRBV12-4 and TRBJ2-1, with TRBD2 matching over 9 bases. V shed 2 bases, J shed 6 bases, and the junction held 8 bases outside the gene matches. The length of the CDR3 is 16 residues. The CDR3 region is CASSLIWLAGTNEQFF. The CDR3 nucleotides read TGTGCCAGCAGTTTAATCTGGCTAGCGGGAACCAATGAGCAGTTCTTC.

The rearrangement joins TRBV7-2 to TRBJ2-3; 7 nucleotides align to TRBD2. The germline V gene has CDR1 SGHTA and CDR2 FQGNSA. The CDR3 extends over 17 amino acids. The ends lost 1 base at V and 3 bases at J; junction bases unmatched: 10. The CDR3 spells CASSLGAGGSGTDTQYF. The CDR3 DNA reads TGTGCCAGCAGCTTAGGGGCTGGCGGGAGCGGAACAGATACGCAGTATTTT.

This clonotype was counted a few times. The chain joins TRBV7-2 to TRBJ2-1, with a weak D call TRBD1 (5 bases). Trimming removed 8 bases at V and 0 bases at J, with 14 bases between. Per the germline V gene, CDR1 is SGHTA and CDR2 is FQGNSA. The CDR3 length is 15 residues. In nucleotides, the CDR3 is TGTGCCAGCGGCCTGGGGCTTTTCTCCTACAATGAGCAGTTCTTC. This gives the protein CASGLGLFSYNEQFF.

The J gene is TRBJ1-1, the V gene TRBV24-1, with D tentatively TRBD1 (5 bases). Trimming removed 6 bases from V and 7 bases from J, with 26 bases in between. Germline V lookup: CDR1 KGHDR, CDR2 SFDVKD. The CDR3 consists of 17 residues. CDR3 DNA: TGTGCCACCAGTCGAGGCCCTCCGGGCAGGGTGGAAAATGAAGCTTTCTTT. As protein: CATSRGPPGRVENEAFF.

This clonotype appeared a few times. V is TRBV29-1 and J is TRBJ2-3; the D gene is possibly TRBD2 (5 bases). The CDR3 sequence is 14 residues long. V gave up 4 bases and J gave up 4 bases, with 15 bases separating them. The V gene's germline CDR1 is SQVTM and CDR2 ANQGSEA. In DNA form, the CDR3 reads TGCAGCGTTGTGGACCCTGGGAGTCCAGATACGCAGTATTTT. It translates to CSVVDPGSPDTQYF.

The chain combines TRBV4-2 with TRBJ1-3; TRBD1 aligns across 7 bases. Germline V gives CDR1 LGHNA, CDR2 YNFKEQ. The CDR3 covers 17 residues. The ends lost 3 bases at V and 2 bases at J; junction bases unmatched: 10. DNA for the CDR3: TGTGCCAGCAGCCATCCCATACGCACAGGGGCTGGAAACACCATATATTTT. Translation gives CASSHPIRTGAGNTIYF.

This clonotype has a handful of counts. The chain employs TRBV19 and TRBJ1-1; 8 bases align to TRBD1. Germline V gene data show CDR1 as LNHDA and CDR2 as SQIVND (reference sequence). The CDR3 consists of 15 residues. The V segment lost 5 bases and the J segment 1 base; nucleotides outside the gene matches: 6. The CDR3 is CASSLQGTGNTEAFF. For the CDR3, the DNA is TGTGCCAGTAGTCTGCAGGGGACAGGGAACACTGAAGCTTTCTTT.

This chain joins TRBV12-3 or TRBV12-4 and TRBJ2-5, with D perhaps matching TRBD2 (6 bases). CDR3 length: 13 residues. Trimming shortened V by 5 bases and J by 2 bases, and 9 bases separated the two germline ends. The CDR3 DNA reads TGTGCCAGCAGTCCGACTAGACAAGAGACCCAGTACTTC. Protein product: CASSPTRQETQYF.

CDR3: CASRPVSGANVLTF. The CDR3 bases are TGTGCCAGCAGACCGGTCTCTGGGGCCAACGTCCTGACTTTC. The chain carries TRBV12-3 or TRBV12-4 and TRBJ2-6, with no clear D. This CDR3 comprises 14 residues. The V and J ends lost 6 bases and 0 bases respectively, with 6 bases between them.

The J gene is TRBJ1-1, the V gene TRBV6-5; 10 bases line up with TRBD1. V lost 2 bases to trimming and J lost 5 bases; unmatched junction nucleotides: 2. Germline loops: CDR1 MNHEY, CDR2 SVGAGI. The length of the CDR3 is 14 residues. CDR3 bases: TGTGCCAGCAGTTACGACAGGGGGCAGACTGAAGCTTTCTTT. The encoded protein is CASSYDRGQTEAFF.

CDR3 sequence (DNA): TGTGCCTGGAGTGGGCAGGCCTGGGGAGAGCAGTACTTC. This translates into CAWSGQAWGEQYF. The chain has TRBV30 and TRBJ2-7, with D hard to call. This CDR3 region has 13 residues. V gave up 1 base and J gave up 7 bases, with 14 bases separating them. CDR1 GTSNPN and CDR2 SVGIG come from the germline V gene (reference sequence).

This chain joins TRBV6-2 or TRBV6-3 and TRBJ2-7, with 11 bases fitting TRBD1. J was trimmed by 7 bases and V by 6 bases; bases with no gene match: 5. The CDR3 has 13 residues. Germline CDR1 reads MNHEY; CDR2 reads SVGEGT. This CDR3 reads CASSPDRGLEQYF. The CDR3 DNA reads TGTGCCAGCAGCCCGGACAGGGGGCTTGAGCAGTACTTC.

In its sample, this clonotype was seen a few times. J is TRBJ2-1 and V is TRBV24-1, with 10 bases lining up with TRBD1. In germline, CDR1 is KGHDR, CDR2 SFDVKD. The CDR3 length is 16 residues. J was trimmed by 4 bases and V by 6 bases; bases with no gene match: 8. CDR3 nucleotides: TGTGCCACCAGTTTGGGACAGGGGATCTCGTACAATGAGCAGTTCTTC. This encodes CATSLGQGISYNEQFF.